What follows are 27 T cell receptor beta chains derived from one specimen sequenced in a study of T cell responses to AZD1222 COVID-19 vaccine. Here immunoSEQ multiplex PCR was the method, and the copy in TCRdb shows in-frame clones only, minus some. The sample yields 150,000 or so clones, about 85% seen once. This specimen was peripheral blood, taken on day 0 of AZD1222 vaccination. These receptors were obtained from an adult in good health.

The J gene is TRBJ1-1, the V gene TRBV9; possible D gene TRBD1, 5 bases. CDR1 and CDR2 (germline): SGDLS, YYNGEE. V gave up 0 bases and J gave up 8 bases, with 11 bases separating them. This CDR3 contains 13 residues. This chain's CDR3 is CASSVGDRSEAFF. As DNA, the CDR3 is TGTGCCAGCAGCGTAGGGGACCGATCGGAAGCTTTCTTT.

This clone occurred a few times. The genes are TRBV28 and TRBJ2-1, with D possibly matching TRBD1 (8 bases). In germline, CDR1 is MDHEN, CDR2 SYDVKM. The CDR3 totals 15 residues. Trimming removed 8 bases at V and 4 bases at J, with 18 bases between. For the CDR3, the DNA is TGTGCCAGCGGTACAGGGGGGGCGCAATACAATGAGCAGTTCTTC. This gives the protein CASGTGGAQYNEQFF.

The chain joins TRBV4-3 to TRBJ2-3; D is undetermined. Trimming pared 4 bases from V and 0 bases from J, leaving 8 bases between. Germline CDR1 is LGHNA and CDR2 is YSLEER. There are 14 residues in the CDR3. Written as DNA, the CDR3 is TGCGCCAGCAGCCCCTTTAGAAGCACAGATACGCAGTATTTT. Protein product: CASSPFRSTDTQYF.

The chain is built from TRBV10-2 and TRBJ2-7; TRBD2 matches 14 bases. Germline assignment: CDR1 WSHSY and CDR2 SAAADI. The CDR3 is made up of 17 amino acids. V was clipped by 8 bases and J by 4 bases; unmatched bases: 13. This CDR3 is CASGEPGLAGDGYEQYF. Here the CDR3 DNA reads TGCGCCAGCGGGGAACCGGGACTAGCGGGGGACGGTTACGAGCAGTACTTC.

The chain recombines TRBV13 with TRBJ2-2; unclear D gene. The germline V gene has CDR1 PRHDT and CDR2 FYEKMQ (reference sequence). Trimming stripped 4 bases from V and 1 base from J, with 4 bases between. The CDR3 is 13 amino acids. As DNA, the CDR3 is TGTGCCAGCAGCTCGGGGAACACCGGGGAGCTGTTTTTT. Protein: CASSSGNTGELFF. Full variable domain (rest looked up from reference TRBV13 and TRBJ2-2): AAGVIQSPRHLIKEKRETATLKCYPIPRHDTVYWYQQGPGQDPQFLISFYEKMQSDKGSIPDRFSAQQFSDYHSELNMSSLELGDSALYFCASSSGNTGELFFGEGSRLTVL.

This chain uses TRBV21-1 with TRBJ1-1; the table calls TRBD1, which could not be checked here. TRBV21-1 counts as a pseudogene. The CDR3 sequence is 17 residues long. The CDR3 spells CASSKGGQGGMNTEAFF. The CDR3 nucleotides read TGTGCCAGCAGCAAAGGTGGACAGGGGGGTATGAACACTGAAGCTTTCTTT.

The chain couples TRBV6-4 to TRBJ2-1; 8 bases line up with TRBD1. This CDR3 comprises 13 residues. Germline CDR1 MRHNA, CDR2 SNTAGT. Losses at the gene ends were 4 bases for V and 10 bases for J; bases not matched to a gene: 6. The CDR3 loop is CASSGGQGDEQFF. CDR3 in DNA: TGTGCCAGCAGTGGCGGACAGGGAGACGAGCAGTTCTTC.

The J gene is TRBJ2-7, the V gene TRBV9, with D tentatively TRBD2 (5 bases). Between the trimmed V and J ends, which lost 0 bases and 4 bases, there was a span of 17 bases. The V gene's germline CDR1 is SGDLS and CDR2 YYNGEE. The CDR3 contains 16 residues. CDR3: CASSVAPSGKVYEQYF. The CDR3, as DNA: TGTGCCAGCAGCGTAGCACCCTCCGGGAAGGTATACGAGCAGTACTTC.

This chain uses TRBV5-1 with TRBJ2-7, with D tentatively TRBD1 or TRBD2 (5 bases each). V was clipped by 4 bases and J by 1 base, with 12 bases between them. CDR3 length: 14 amino acids. CDR1 SGHRS and CDR2 YFSETQ come from the germline V gene. The CDR3 DNA reads as TGCGCCAGCAGCACCGGGACCGGGTCCTACGAGCAGTACTTC. It yields the protein CASSTGTGSYEQYF.

This chain joins TRBV3-1 (or the pseudogene TRBV3-2) and TRBJ2-7; D is unresolved. CDR1 is LGHDT, CDR2 YNNKEL, per germline (reference sequence). V was shortened by 1 base and J by 3 bases, with 13 bases between the two germline ends. The CDR3 has 15 amino acids. The CDR3 here is CASSQGSDGGYEQYF. DNA of the CDR3: TGTGCCAGCAGCCAAGGGTCGGATGGCGGCTACGAGCAGTACTTC.

This chain uses TRBV9 with TRBJ2-3; possible D gene TRBD1, 8 bases. This CDR3 is 15 amino acids long. From germline, CDR1 is SGDLS and CDR2 YYNGEE. Trimming took 3 bases from V and 4 from J, leaving 15 bases between them. Here the CDR3 reads CASSAGGAGADTQYF. The CDR3 DNA follows: TGTGCCAGCAGCGCAGGGGGCGCGGGGGCAGATACGCAGTATTTT.

The chain uses TRBV5-1 and TRBJ1-6, with 7 bases fitting TRBD1. The junction had 4 bases not matched to a gene; V was cut back by 4 bases and J by 0 bases. The germline V gene encodes CDR1 SGHRS and CDR2 YFSETQ. The CDR3 sequence is 16 residues long. CDR3 protein: CASSTRDSSYNSPLHF. The CDR3 nucleotides are TGCGCCAGCAGCACCCGGGACAGCTCCTATAATTCACCCCTCCACTTT.

This clone was seen only once. The chain is built from TRBV6-5 and TRBJ1-1; no definite D call. The CDR3 contains 13 residues. V was cut by 2 bases and J by 6 bases, with 10 bases left in between. CDR1 and CDR2 from the germline V gene are MNHEY and SVGAGI. CDR3 bases: TGTGCCAGCAGTTACGGGGTACGGGCTGAAGCTTTCTTT. Translation: CASSYGVRAEAFF.

The chain couples TRBV6-1 to TRBJ2-3, with a weak D call TRBD1 (5 bases). The CDR3 extends over 14 amino acids. Trimming cost V 0 bases and J 6 bases, with 10 bases left between them. Germline values: CDR1 MNHNS, CDR2 SASEGT. This chain's CDR3 is CASSEAGPQDTQYF. CDR3 DNA: TGTGCCAGCAGTGAAGCGGGGCCCCAGGATACGCAGTATTTT.

The chain has TRBV7-9 and TRBJ1-2; TRBD1 agrees at 7 bases. In germline, CDR1 is SEHNR, CDR2 FQNEAQ (reference sequence). After removal of 5 bases from V and 2 bases from J, the junction contained 5 bases not matched to a gene. This CDR3 has 14 amino acids. CDR3 loop: CASSPGTANYGYTF. CDR3 DNA sequence: TGTGCCAGCAGCCCAGGGACAGCAAACTATGGCTACACCTTC.

The chain links TRBV18 to TRBJ2-2; 7 bases line up with TRBD1. CDR3 length: 15 amino acids. The germline V gene encodes CDR1 KGHSH and CDR2 LQKENI. After removal of 2 bases from V and 4 bases from J, the junction contained 4 bases not matched to a gene. CDR3 in DNA: TGTGCCAGCTCACCAACACAGGGGTTCACCGGGGAGCTGTTTTTT. Amino acid sequence: CASSPTQGFTGELFF.

This chain connects TRBV6-5 to TRBJ2-7, with D hard to call. The CDR3 sequence is 12 residues long. The ends were cut back, 6 bases at V and 4 bases at J, with 10 bases in the middle. The germline V gene has CDR1 MNHEY and CDR2 SVGAGI. The CDR3 nucleotides are TGTGCCAGCAGGCTAGGGCCTTACGAGCAGTACTTC. Amino acids: CASRLGPYEQYF.

This clone was detected only a few times. V and J are TRBV29-1 and TRBJ1-4, with D uncertain. The CDR3 runs 12 residues. The germline CDR1 and CDR2 sequences are SQVTM and ANQGSEA. V was clipped by 7 bases and J by 8 bases, with 14 bases between them. The CDR3 here is CSGRTGGEKLFF. The CDR3 DNA sequence: TGCAGCGGGCGGACGGGAGGGGAAAAACTGTTTTTT.

The rearrangement joins TRBV7-8 to TRBJ1-5; D is perhaps TRBD1 (6 bases). Germline loops: CDR1 SGHVS, CDR2 FQNEAQ. V was trimmed by 2 bases and J by 1 base, leaving 6 bases between them. The CDR3 has 14 amino acids. The chain's CDR3 is CASSLQGSNQPQHF. The CDR3 DNA follows: TGTGCCAGCAGCTTACAGGGGAGCAATCAGCCCCAGCATTTT.

This clone has a handful of counts. This chain joins TRBV25-1 and TRBJ2-7, with D unresolved. This CDR3 region has 13 residues. Per the germline V gene, CDR1 is MGHDK and CDR2 is SYGVNS. Trimming shortened V by 3 bases and J by 3 bases, and 9 bases separated the two germline ends. CDR3: CASSDDRNYEQYF. As DNA, the CDR3 is TGTGCCAGCAGTGATGACCGAAACTACGAGCAGTACTTC.

The genes are TRBV15 and TRBJ1-2; weak D call: TRBD1 (6 bases). The germline CDR1 and CDR2 sequences are LNHNV and YYDKDF (reference sequence). Trimming left V 1 base short and J 7 bases short, with 13 bases between. The CDR3 length is 14 residues. The CDR3, as DNA: TGTGCCACCAGCAGAGCGCAACAGGGATCTGGCTACACCTTC. It is translated as CATSRAQQGSGYTF.

The V and J genes are TRBV10-3 and TRBJ2-3; D possibly corresponds to TRBD2 (6 bases). Trimming removed 2 bases from V and 3 bases from J, with 15 bases in between. CDR1 ENHRY and CDR2 SYGVKD come from the germline V gene. CDR3 length: 16 residues. The CDR3 DNA reads as TGTGCCATCAGTGAGCCCGGGGACTCCTCGACAGATACGCAGTATTTT. Its protein is CAISEPGDSSTDTQYF.

The chain carries TRBV28 and TRBJ2-4, with D possibly TRBD1 on 6 matching bases. Trimming shortened V by 5 bases and J by 8 bases, and 13 bases separated the two germline ends. The CDR3 is made up of 13 amino acids. Germline CDR1 and CDR2: MDHEN and SYDVKM. The CDR3 DNA sequence: TGTGCCAGCAGTCCCGGACAGTACGACATTCAGTACTTC. It is translated as CASSPGQYDIQYF.

The rearrangement joins TRBV19 to TRBJ1-1; D is perhaps TRBD1 (5 bases). The germline V and J ends were trimmed by 5 bases and 2 bases, with 12 bases remaining between them. This CDR3 has 14 amino acids. Germline V gives CDR1 LNHDA, CDR2 SQIVND (reference sequence). CDR3 nucleotide sequence: TGTGCCAGTAGTGGCCGCGGGGGAAACACTGAAGCTTTCTTT. Amino acid sequence: CASSGRGGNTEAFF.

The chain is built from TRBV7-8 and TRBJ2-7; a weak D match, TRBD2 (5 bases). The CDR3 is 14 amino acids. Germline V gene sequence: CDR1 SGHVS, CDR2 FQNEAQ. V was cut by 2 bases and J by 3 bases, with 11 bases left in between. CDR3 bases: TGTGCCAGCAGCTTATTCCACGGGGACTACGAGCAGTACTTC. Its translation: CASSLFHGDYEQYF. The full variable domain, its missing parts supplied by reference TRBV7-8 and TRBJ2-7, is GAGVSQSPRYKVAKRGQDVALRCDPISGHVSLFWYQQALGQGPEFLTYFQNEAQLDKSGLPSDRFFAERPEGSVSTLKIQRTQQEDSAVYLCASSLFHGDYEQYFGPGTRLTVT.

This chain links TRBV19 with TRBJ1-1; tentatively, D is TRBD1 (6 bases). V was trimmed by 3 bases and J by 0 bases, leaving 11 bases between them. The CDR3 length is 15 residues. Germline V gene data show CDR1 as LNHDA and CDR2 as SQIVND (reference sequence). The CDR3 loop is CASSIQGSMNTEAFF. The CDR3 DNA follows: TGTGCCAGTAGTATCCAGGGGTCCATGAACACTGAAGCTTTCTTT.

V usage is TRBV5-6 and J usage is TRBJ2-2; 8 nucleotides align to TRBD2. The CDR3 has 16 amino acids. Germline CDR1 SGHDT, CDR2 YYEEEE. With 0 bases clipped from V and 3 bases from J, the junction kept 4 bases outside the gene matches. Here the CDR3 DNA reads TGTGCCAGCAGCTTGGCTGTGACTAGCGACACCGGGGAGCTGTTTTTT. Translated, it gives CASSLAVTSDTGELFF.